One sample yielded the 22 T cell receptor beta chains listed below, sequenced in a study of CD8 T cells in Susac syndrome. Roughly 0.45 to 1 ug RNA was reverse transcribed with random hexamers. TCRdb reprocessed the immunoSEQ multiplex PCR reads with MiXCR, giving one entry per CDR3 protein. This sample yields 150,000 or so distinct CDR3 sequences, of which around 96% are seen a single time; 0.11% to 0.15% belongs to the top ten. Sequenced: CD4+ T cells from PBMCs. These receptors were taken from a human donor in good health.

The chain recombines TRBV24-1 with TRBJ2-5; unclear D gene. The germline V gene has CDR1 KGHDR and CDR2 SFDVKD. Between the trimmed V and J ends, which lost 6 bases and 3 bases, there was a span of 16 bases. The CDR3 totals 15 residues. DNA of the CDR3: TGTGCCACCAGTCGATCAGGTCCCGGAGAAGAGACCCAGTACTTC. Translated, it gives CATSRSGPGEETQYF.

The chain combines TRBV9 with TRBJ2-7; 8 nucleotides align to TRBD2. Germline CDR1 SGDLS, CDR2 YYNGEE. The V and J ends lost 6 bases and 2 bases, in that order; junction bases with no gene match: 7. This CDR3 is 14 amino acids long. This CDR3 is CASNPGGRAYEQYF. CDR3 DNA sequence: TGTGCCAGCAATCCGGGGGGGAGAGCCTACGAGCAGTACTTC.

The chain carries TRBV20-1 and TRBJ2-7, with 7 bases that match TRBD2. V shed 3 bases and J 2 bases; nucleotides not matched to a gene: 13. The germline V gene encodes CDR1 DFQATT and CDR2 SNEGSKA (reference sequence). The CDR3 spans 16 residues. CDR3 nucleotides: TGCAGTGCTAGTGTTCAGGAGGGTGGGAGGGCCTACGAGCAGTACTTC. Its protein is CSASVQEGGRAYEQYF.

The chain uses TRBV6-1 and TRBJ2-7; 8 bases match TRBD1. V was pared by 5 bases and J by 2 bases, with 5 bases of the junction left unmatched. CDR3 size: 14 residues. In germline, CDR1 is MNHNS, CDR2 SASEGT. DNA of the CDR3: TGTGCCAGCAGTCCGGGACAGGTCGCCTACGAGCAGTACTTC. Protein: CASSPGQVAYEQYF.

The V gene is TRBV3-1, the J gene TRBJ1-5; D uncertain. The CDR3 consists of 13 residues. The V gene lost 3 bases and the J gene lost 7 bases, with 10 bases spanning the gap. The V gene's germline CDR1 is LGHDT and CDR2 YNNKEL (reference sequence). CDR3 sequence (DNA): TGTGCCAGCAGCCATCGGGCAGAACAGCCCCAGCATTTT. Encoded protein: CASSHRAEQPQHF.

This chain links TRBV7-9 with TRBJ1-2, with 7 bases matching TRBD1. CDR3 length: 15 residues. The ends lost 6 bases at V and 0 bases at J; junction bases unmatched: 7. Germline values: CDR1 SEHNR, CDR2 FQNEAQ (reference sequence). For the CDR3, the DNA is TGTGCCAGCAGTCAATCCGGGACAGCTAACTATGGCTACACCTTC. It yields the protein CASSQSGTANYGYTF.

The CDR3 nucleotides are TGTGCCATCAGACAGGAGGTATCCGGGGAGCTGTTTTTT. Its translation is CAIRQEVSGELFF. The chain couples TRBV10-3 to TRBJ2-2; the D gene could be TRBD1 or TRBD2 (5 bases each). The CDR3 runs to 13 residues. Trimming removed 6 bases at V and 6 bases at J, with 11 bases between. Looked up from germline, CDR1 is ENHRY and CDR2 is SYGVKD.

This chain links TRBV7-2 with TRBJ1-1, with no clear D. V was clipped by 1 base and J by 0 bases, with 6 bases between them. Germline V gives CDR1 SGHTA, CDR2 FQGNSA. There are 14 residues in the CDR3. The CDR3 loop reads CASSLDYMNTEAFF. CDR3 bases: TGTGCCAGCAGCTTAGACTACATGAACACTGAAGCTTTCTTT.

The CDR3 sequence is CASSAGGYRFF. Written as DNA, the CDR3 is TGTGCCAGCAGTGCCGGTGGTTACCGGTTCTTC. The J gene is TRBJ2-1, the V gene TRBV28; D remains ambiguous. V lost 5 bases to trimming and J lost 15 bases, with 14 bases between them. The germline V gene has CDR1 MDHEN and CDR2 SYDVKM. The CDR3 runs to 11 residues.

The rearrangement uses TRBV7-3 and TRBJ2-1; the D is unclear. Germline-derived CDR1 and CDR2 are SGHTA and FQGTGA. Trimming took off 4 bases at V and 7 bases at J, with 17 bases between the two ends. The CDR3 contains 15 residues. CDR3 nucleotides: TGTGCCAGCAGCTCCGCGAGGCTAGTAAATAATGAGCAGTTCTTC. Translation: CASSSARLVNNEQFF.

V gene TRBV28 combines with J gene TRBJ2-7; the D gene is possibly TRBD1 (6 bases). Trimming removed 5 bases from V and 3 bases from J, with 14 bases in between. The V gene's germline CDR1 is MDHEN and CDR2 SYDVKM. The CDR3 contains 14 residues. The CDR3 is CASSLYPGHYEQYF. The CDR3 DNA follows: TGTGCCAGCAGTCTTTATCCGGGACACTACGAGCAGTACTTC.

V gene TRBV19 combines with J gene TRBJ2-1; TRBD2 is a possible D gene (5 bases). The CDR3 loop spans 12 amino acids. Trimming took off 5 bases at V and 9 bases at J, with 11 bases between the two ends. CDR1 LNHDA and CDR2 SQIVND come from the germline V gene (reference sequence). CDR3 sequence (DNA): TGTGCCAGTAGTCCCAGAGGGCGTGAGCAGTTCTTC. It yields the protein CASSPRGREQFF.

The V gene is TRBV2, the J gene TRBJ1-1; a possible D gene is TRBD1 (5 bases). This CDR3 has 15 amino acids. Trimming cost V 3 bases and J 0 bases, with 11 bases left between them. Germline V gene data show CDR1 as SNHLY and CDR2 as FYNNEI. The CDR3 DNA reads TGTGCCAGCAGTGATGTGACAGAAATGAACACTGAAGCTTTCTTT. Translated, it gives CASSDVTEMNTEAFF.

The chain has TRBV20-1 and TRBJ2-5; D may be TRBD1 (7 bases). In germline, CDR1 is DFQATT, CDR2 SNEGSKA (reference sequence). Deletions cut 6 bases from V and 2 bases from J, with 13 bases between. CDR3 length equals 13 residues. This CDR3 reads CSAAGGWQETQYF. DNA of the CDR3: TGCAGTGCAGCAGGGGGGTGGCAAGAGACCCAGTACTTC.

The rearrangement links TRBV20-1 to TRBJ2-7, with 9 bases identical to TRBD2. The V segment lost 0 bases and the J segment 1 base; nucleotides outside the gene matches: 7. CDR3 size: 16 residues. Germline CDR1 reads DFQATT; CDR2 reads SNEGSKA (reference sequence). DNA of the CDR3: TGCAGTGCTAGAGATTCCAGACTAGCGGCTTCCTACGAGCAGTACTTC. Its translation: CSARDSRLAASYEQYF.

This sequence joins TRBV5-6 and TRBJ1-2, with D maybe TRBD1 (5 bases). CDR1 SGHDT and CDR2 YYEEEE come from the germline V gene. The CDR3 totals 14 residues. V was shortened by 2 bases and J by 9 bases, with 17 bases between the two germline ends. This CDR3 is CASSLRGPSGSYTF. The CDR3, as DNA: TGTGCCAGCAGCTTAAGGGGACCCTCGGGTAGCTACACCTTC.

The chain combines TRBV5-1 with TRBJ1-4, with 8 positions matching TRBD1. This CDR3 contains 14 residues. With V trimmed by 3 bases and J by 5 bases, 3 bases remained unmatched. Germline V CDR1 and CDR2: SGHRS, YFSETQ. The CDR3 protein is CASSSGQGNEKLFF. CDR3 in DNA: TGCGCCAGCAGCTCCGGACAGGGAAATGAAAAACTGTTTTTT.

The V and J genes are TRBV7-2 and TRBJ1-2; D is possibly TRBD1 (5 bases). Trimming pared 4 bases from V and 4 bases from J, leaving 13 bases between. CDR3 length equals 14 residues. In germline, CDR1 is SGHTA, CDR2 FQGNSA. CDR3 loop: CASSSPRVAYGYTF. The DNA for the CDR3 is TGTGCCAGCAGCTCTCCCAGGGTGGCCTATGGCTACACCTTC.

The V and J genes are TRBV20-1 and TRBJ2-5; D may be TRBD1 (6 bases). Between the trimmed V and J ends, which lost 0 bases and 9 bases, there was a span of 11 bases. CDR1 DFQATT and CDR2 SNEGSKA come from the germline V gene (reference sequence). This CDR3 has 12 residues. CDR3 protein: CSARDGPGAQYF. CDR3 DNA sequence: TGCAGTGCTAGAGACGGGCCAGGGGCCCAGTACTTC.

The V call is TRBV20-1, the J call TRBJ2-1; TRBD1 matches at 7 bases. The V gene's germline CDR1 is DFQATT and CDR2 SNEGSKA (reference sequence). Losses at the gene ends were 5 bases for V and 3 bases for J; bases not matched to a gene: 13. The CDR3 extends over 16 amino acids. The CDR3 DNA is TGCAGTGCTCCCGACAGGGAAGCCCAGTTCTACAATGAGCAGTTCTTC. Translation gives CSAPDREAQFYNEQFF.

J is TRBJ1-6 and V is TRBV20-1; D ambiguous. V was clipped by 3 bases and J by 2 bases, with 14 bases between them. The CDR3 extends over 16 amino acids. Per the germline V gene, CDR1 is DFQATT and CDR2 is SNEGSKA (reference sequence). CDR3 sequence (DNA): TGCAGTGCTAGGAGGACGGCCCGAACCTATAATTCACCCCTCCACTTT. Its protein product is CSARRTARTYNSPLHF.

The V and J genes are TRBV4-3 and TRBJ2-7; the D gene could be TRBD1 or TRBD2 (5 bases each). Between the trimmed V and J ends, which lost 0 bases and 3 bases, there was a span of 12 bases. Germline values: CDR1 LGHNA, CDR2 YSLEER. The CDR3 sequence is 15 residues long. CDR3 protein: CASSQDRDGDYEQYF. The DNA of the CDR3 is TGCGCCAGCAGCCAAGATAGGGACGGAGACTACGAGCAGTACTTC.